This entry describes one TCR beta chain. Its antigen is not known. The library was designed around alpha chains, so this beta chain is a stray read whose abundance carries little weight. Germline V gene sequence: CDR1 LNHDA, CDR2 SQIVND (reference sequence). The CDR3 runs 16 residues. The J segment lost 4 bases and the V segment lost 6 bases, leaving 11 bases of the junction unmatched. Time point: sample taken at primary tumor resection. Material for sequencing was whole RNA from tumor, nontumor lung or frozen PBMC, left unsorted. These data originate in a study of spatial heterogeneity in lung cancer. Study in general: Sequence detection consistently recorded a greater number of beta-chain than alpha-chain sequences. Study-level results: Coverage was estimated at around 7% of tumor T cells for alpha chains and roughly 14% for beta chains. Expanded alpha and beta TCR counts within tumors tracked tumor mutation counts.

TCR cDNA molecules were tagged individually, and each one carried a unique molecular identifier. A single record per CDR3 protein comes from TCRdb applying MiXCR to the 5' RACE reads. Of thousands of distinct CDR3 sequences in the sample, about 13% are singletons; the top ten hold 14%. Sequenced material: lung tumor tissue, taken at surgery. This receptor was identified in a male donor with early-stage non-small cell lung cancer. V gene TRBV19 combines with J gene TRBJ2-5, with 10 bases that match TRBD2. The CDR3, as DNA: TGTGCCAGTAGCCTGACCAGCGGGGGGGCAGGAGAGACCCAGTACTTC. It is translated as CASSLTSGGAGETQYF.